The 15 T cell receptor beta chains below come from one sample, sequenced in a study of post-analysis software for immune sequencing data. Every TCR beta cDNA library bore unique molecular identifiers. TCRdb ran MiXCR on the PCR reads and lists one entry per CDR3 protein. The sample contains about 560,000 distinct CDR3 sequences, around 40% of which appear only once. General study points: The five TRBV segments detected at higher frequency in patients than in controls included TRBV5-6, TRBV5-1 and TRBV20-1.

Antigen specificity for these receptors is unknown. Material: blood. Receptor source: a girl between 5 and 17 years old with multiple sclerosis.

This clonotype was seen a handful of times. The CDR3 here is CASSPGSGNYGYTF. The DNA of the CDR3 is TGTGCCAGCAGTCCAGGGTCGGGTAACTATGGCTACACCTTC. This chain links TRBV12-3 or TRBV12-4 with TRBJ1-2; D might be TRBD1 (5 bases). V shed 5 bases and J shed 1 base, with 11 bases lying between them. The CDR3 runs to 14 residues.

This chain uses TRBV12-3 or TRBV12-4 with TRBJ1-2; D call uncertain. The CDR3 consists of 15 residues. Trimming took 3 bases from V and 3 from J, leaving 14 bases between them. CDR3 sequence: CASSFSARGYYGYTF. The CDR3 region has the DNA TGTGCCAGCAGTTTCTCGGCCCGCGGTTACTATGGCTACACCTTC.

The chain employs TRBV29-1 and TRBJ2-7; D tentatively reads TRBD1 or TRBD2 (5 bases each). The CDR3 is made up of 13 amino acids. V was pared by 2 bases and J by 6 bases, with 14 bases between. Germline CDR1 reads SQVTM; CDR2 reads ANQGSEA. The CDR3, as DNA: TGCAGCGTTGAAAGGGACGCATCGGGCGAGCAGTACTTC. Translated: CSVERDASGEQYF.

The V call is TRBV5-1, the J call TRBJ1-2; D unresolved. The length of the CDR3 is 14 residues. Germline assignment: CDR1 SGHRS and CDR2 YFSETQ. With 0 bases removed from V and 4 bases from J, the gap between germline ends came to 10 bases. The CDR3 DNA sequence: TGCGCCAGCAGCTTGGGTGGTGCGGGCTATGGCTACACCTTC. It yields the protein CASSLGGAGYGYTF.

The rearrangement links TRBV7-9 to TRBJ1-2; D unresolved. The germline gives CDR1 SEHNR, CDR2 FQNEAQ (reference sequence). The CDR3 length is 16 residues. Trimming took off 1 base at V and 3 bases at J, with 15 bases between the two ends. CDR3 nucleotides: TGTGCCAGCAGCTTAGAAAGTTGGGATTTCGACTATGGCTACACCTTC. Translation: CASSLESWDFDYGYTF.

This clonotype was observed a few times. V and J are TRBV6-5 and TRBJ1-2; 8 positions agree with TRBD1. CDR3 length: 14 residues. The germline gives CDR1 MNHEY, CDR2 SVGAGI. J lost 5 bases, V lost 6 bases, and 8 bases had no gene match. As DNA, the CDR3 is TGTGCCAGCAGAAGCAGGGGGCGAGGGTATGGCTACACCTTC. Amino acids: CASRSRGRGYGYTF.

V gene TRBV7-2 combines with J gene TRBJ2-5, with no clear D. Trimming took off 2 bases at V and 3 bases at J, with 13 bases between the two ends. Germline CDR1 SGHTA, CDR2 FQGNSA. The CDR3 spans 15 residues. The DNA for the CDR3 is TGTGCCAGCAGCTTACTCCCCCACAGAAAAGAGACCCAGTACTTC. Translating gives CASSLLPHRKETQYF.

V usage is TRBV4-2 and J usage is TRBJ2-1; 9 bases are shared with TRBD2. The ends lost 0 bases at V and 5 bases at J; junction bases unmatched: 5. This CDR3 is built from 16 residues. Germline V gene lookup returns CDR1 LGHNA and CDR2 YNFKEQ. CDR3 protein: CASSQDGAGGNNEQFF. Written as DNA, the CDR3 is TGTGCCAGCAGCCAAGACGGAGCGGGGGGAAACAATGAGCAGTTCTTC.

J is TRBJ2-3 and V is TRBV12-3 or TRBV12-4, with a tentative D call TRBD2 (5 bases). V was clipped by 6 bases and J by 0 bases, with 13 bases between them. CDR3 length equals 15 residues. The DNA for the CDR3 is TGTGCCAGCAGCGCCGGACGGGGAAGCACAGATACGCAGTATTTT. Translated, it gives CASSAGRGSTDTQYF.

This clonotype was observed a single time. The J gene is TRBJ2-1, the V gene TRBV7-9; TRBD2 matches at 7 bases. CDR1 and CDR2 from the germline V gene are SEHNR and FQNEAQ (reference sequence). The CDR3 length is 13 residues. V dropped 10 bases and J dropped 3; count of bases not matched to a gene: 6. DNA of the CDR3: TGTGCCATTGGGGGGGGGGACTACAATGAGCAGTTCTTC. Its translation: CAIGGGDYNEQFF.

The V call is TRBV5-1, the J call TRBJ2-7, with 8 bases identical to TRBD1. V lost 0 bases to trimming and J lost 3 bases; unmatched junction nucleotides: 5. Germline loops: CDR1 SGHRS, CDR2 YFSETQ. This CDR3 spans 15 amino acids. The CDR3: CASSLAGQENYEQYF. Here the CDR3 DNA reads TGCGCCAGCAGCTTGGCGGGACAGGAGAACTACGAGCAGTACTTC.

V gene TRBV7-9 combines with J gene TRBJ2-7; 7 nucleotides match TRBD1. The CDR3 is 15 residues long. Germline lookup yields CDR1 SEHNR and CDR2 FQNEAQ (reference sequence). J lost 5 bases, V lost 4 bases, and 11 bases had no gene match. The CDR3 bases are TGTGCCAGCAGCTCGCCGACAGGGAGCGTAAACGAGCAGTACTTC. Its translation is CASSSPTGSVNEQYF.

The rearrangement joins TRBV9 to TRBJ1-3, with TRBD1 matching 7 bases. Germline V gene lookup returns CDR1 SGDLS and CDR2 YYNGEE. V dropped 2 bases and J dropped 0; count of bases not matched to a gene: 14. The CDR3 covers 19 residues. This CDR3 reads CASSVRGQPGLTSGNTIYF. CDR3 nucleotide sequence: TGTGCCAGCAGCGTCAGGGGACAGCCGGGCCTCACCTCTGGAAACACCATATATTTT.

This chain links TRBV12-3 or TRBV12-4 with TRBJ1-5; D remains unclear. V shed 6 bases and J shed 3 bases, with 9 bases lying between them. This CDR3 has 13 residues. The CDR3 reads CASSSRFNQPQHF. The CDR3 DNA sequence: TGTGCCAGCAGCTCCCGCTTCAATCAGCCCCAGCATTTT.

This chain uses TRBV7-9 with TRBJ2-3; D may be TRBD1 or TRBD2 (5 bases each). The V gene lost 5 bases and the J gene lost 2 bases, with 14 bases spanning the gap. Germline values: CDR1 SEHNR, CDR2 FQNEAQ (reference sequence). This CDR3 region has 15 residues. Here the CDR3 DNA reads TGTGCCAGCAGCACCTGGGACCGACACACAGATACGCAGTATTTT. Translating gives CASSTWDRHTDTQYF.